The 3 T cell receptor beta chains below all came from one sample that was sequenced in a study of CD8 T cells in Susac syndrome. With random hexamers, reverse transcription was performed on roughly 0.5 to 1 ug of RNA. A single record per CDR3 protein comes from TCRdb applying MiXCR to the immunoSEQ multiplex PCR reads. The data hold roughly 190,000 distinct CDR3 sequences, with around 96% observed a single time. Sequenced sample: CD4+ T cells from PBMCs. The receptors were sampled from a human donor in good health.

This clonotype was counted once. V is TRBV20-1 and J is TRBJ2-7, with D hard to call. In germline, CDR1 is DFQATT, CDR2 SNEGSKA (reference sequence). V lost 4 bases and J 0 bases, leaving 10 bases between the germline ends. The CDR3 has 13 amino acids. CDR3 in DNA: TGCAGTGCTAAGAGACGGAGCTCCTACGAGCAGTACTTC. Its translation: CSAKRRSSYEQYF.

This sequence joins TRBV29-1 and TRBJ2-5, with TRBD1 identical over 11 bases. The V gene end was trimmed by 5 bases and the J gene end by 3 bases; junction bases not matched to a gene: 2. The germline V gene encodes CDR1 SQVTM and CDR2 ANQGSEA. The CDR3 runs 13 residues. CDR3 sequence reads: CSVPGQGEETQYF. The CDR3 nucleotides read TGCAGCGTTCCGGGACAGGGGGAAGAGACCCAGTACTTC.

The chain joins TRBV7-9 to TRBJ2-7, with D perhaps TRBD2 (6 bases). Per germline, CDR1 SEHNR and CDR2 FQNEAQ (reference sequence). CDR3 length: 13 residues. Trimming removed 11 bases from V and 5 bases from J, with 19 bases in between. The CDR3 sequence: CAAGSGGWNEQYF. The CDR3 DNA is TGTGCCGCCGGGAGTGGCGGGTGGAACGAGCAGTACTTC.